This T cell receptor (beta chain) was profiled in a study of radiotherapy plus CTLA-4 blockade in lung cancer. The overall study: Of the patients, 18% showed objective responses and around 29% attained disease control. Study findings and constraints: Reports state that early shifts in blood T cell clones, with interferon-beta, best predicted response.

Only in-frame clones appear in the TCRdb table, and some are missing; sequencing was by immunoSEQ multiplex PCR. The sample lists 55,000 to 75,000 clones; approximately 79% were seen once. CTLA-4 blockade using ipilimumab, together with focal radiation, was received by patients with chemo-refractory metastatic non-small-cell lung cancer. CDR3 length: 14 amino acids. Germline V gives CDR1 MNHNS, CDR2 SASEGT. V gave up 4 bases and J gave up 5 bases; unmatched junction bases: 5. Of note for this clone: The antigen is not known.

The chain carries TRBV6-1 and TRBJ1-1, with 9 bases that match TRBD1. This receptor was taken from a human donor with non-small cell lung cancer whose response to radiotherapy plus ipilimumab could not be evaluated. Some clones in this sample may be carry-over from other donors' samples. This specimen consisted of peripheral blood, obtained from a patient treated with radiotherapy plus ipilimumab. The CDR3 coding sequence is TGTGCCAGCAGTGTCGGGGGACAGGGAACTGAAGCTTTCTTT. The encoded protein is CASSVGGQGTEAFF.